These T cell receptor beta chains were read from a single sample in a study of early T cells in non-severe SARS-CoV-2 infection. TCRdb processed the 5' RACE reads anew with MiXCR; each CDR3 protein has one entry. The sample shows more than 65,000 distinct CDR3 sequences, roughly 4.5% of them seen only once. Sequencing was performed on whole blood, taken at baseline. Receptors were obtained from an adult who was a healthcare worker with PCR-confirmed SARS-CoV-2 infection or an uninfected control (not recorded which). The donor label of this sample is uncertain. Each CDR3 is given with its conserved first and last residue. Fields, in order: clone size, V gene, J gene, CDR3 length, D gene, CDR3 protein, CDR3 DNA. A D gene is named only where the DNA matches it firmly. A row's size may be missing; if present it is once, few, many or a size class.

size: few; V: TRBV18; J: TRBJ1-2; length: 16; D: TRBD1; CDR3: CASSPPRDRGYYGYTF; DNA: TGTGCCAGCTCACCACCGCGGGACAGGGGGTACTATGGCTACACCTTC
size: few; V: TRBV4-1; J: TRBJ2-4; length: 16; D: .; CDR3: CASSQNHRPTENIQYF; DNA: TGCGCCAGCAGCCAAAACCACAGACCGACGGAAAACATTCAGTACTTC
size: many; V: TRBV29-1; J: TRBJ1-2; length: 10; D: .; CDR3: CSVPVQGYTF; DNA: TGCAGCGTTCCCGTACAGGGCTACACCTTC
size: many; V: TRBV11-2; J: TRBJ2-7; length: 15; D: .; CDR3: CASSLPGVEFYEQYF; DNA: TGTGCCAGCAGCTTACCGGGAGTAGAGTTTTACGAGCAGTACTTC
size: many; V: TRBV20-1; J: TRBJ2-7; length: 14; D: .; CDR3: CSAPTAQTPYEQYF; DNA: TGCAGTGCTCCAACAGCACAGACGCCCTACGAGCAGTACTTC
size: .; V: TRBV30; J: TRBJ2-4; length: 12; D: TRBD1; CDR3: CAGKGQQNIQYF; DNA: TGTGCCGGAAAGGGACAGCAAAACATTCAGTACTTC
size: many; V: TRBV29-1; J: TRBJ2-6; length: 15; D: .; CDR3: CSNIGTLTGANVLTF; DNA: TGCAGCAATATAGGGACGCTTACAGGGGCCAACGTCCTGACTTTC
size: few; V: TRBV5-1; J: TRBJ2-5; length: 13; D: .; CDR3: CASSLASVETQYF; DNA: TGCGCCAGCAGCTTGGCTAGCGTCGAGACCCAGTACTTC
size: .; V: TRBV20-1; J: TRBJ1-2; length: 11; D: .; CDR3: CSGVSNYGYTF; DNA: TGTTCAGGGGTTTCTAACTATGGCTACACCTTC
size: many; V: TRBV4-3; J: TRBJ1-4; length: 14; D: TRBD1; CDR3: CASSPDRAVEKLFF; DNA: TGCGCCAGCAGTCCCGACAGGGCGGTTGAAAAACTGTTTTTT
size: few; V: TRBV11-2; J: TRBJ1-6; length: 16; D: TRBD1; CDR3: CASSSPKGQYNSPLHF; DNA: TGTGCCAGCAGCTCCCCAAAGGGACAGTATAATTCACCCCTCCACTTT
size: many; V: TRBV5-5; J: TRBJ2-7; length: 11; D: .; CDR3: CASSGLREQYF; DNA: TGTGCCAGCAGTGGCCTGCGAGAGCAGTACTTC
size: few; V: TRBV4-3; J: TRBJ2-3; length: 17; D: TRBD2; CDR3: CASSQDPSGGATDTQYF; DNA: TGCGCCAGCAGCCAAGACCCGAGCGGGGGGGCCACAGATACGCAGTATTTT
size: many; V: TRBV12-3/TRBV12-4; J: TRBJ2-3; length: 15; D: .; CDR3: CASRSLDSGADTQYF; DNA: TGTGCCAGCAGGTCCCTGGACAGTGGAGCAGATACGCAGTATTTT
size: .; V: TRBV10-3; J: TRBJ2-5; length: 13; D: .; CDR3: CAIMVTGQETQYF; DNA: TGTGCCATCATGGTTACGGGACAAGAGACCCAGTACTTC
size: many; V: TRBV13; J: TRBJ2-1; length: 16; D: TRBD2; CDR3: CASSRITSGEFNEQFF; DNA: TGTGCCAGCAGCCGAATTACTAGCGGCGAGTTTAATGAGCAGTTCTTC
size: .; V: TRBV6-2/TRBV6-3; J: TRBJ1-1; length: 11; D: .; CDR3: CASGRGTEVFF; DNA: TGTGCCAGCGGGCGGGGCACTGAAGTTTTCTTT
size: many; V: TRBV6-5; J: TRBJ2-7; length: 14; D: .; CDR3: CASIPGGSKMEQYF; DNA: TGTGCCAGCATCCCAGGGGGGAGTAAAATGGAGCAGTACTTC
size: few; V: TRBV25-1; J: TRBJ2-7; length: 14; D: .; CDR3: CASSVPGLSYEQYF; DNA: TGTGCCAGCAGTGTGCCGGGACTGAGCTACGAGCAGTACTTC
size: many; V: TRBV20-1; J: TRBJ2-1; length: 14; D: TRBD2; CDR3: CSAIAGGLGNEQFF; DNA: TGCAGTGCTATAGCGGGGGGGCTAGGGAATGAGCAGTTCTTC
size: many; V: TRBV20-1; J: TRBJ2-7; length: 8; D: .; CDR3: CSLVEQYF; DNA: TGCAGCCTGGTCGAGCAGTACTTC
size: many; V: TRBV10-1; J: TRBJ2-5; length: 15; D: .; CDR3: CASSRDYPVRETQYF; DNA: TGCGCCAGCAGTCGGGATTACCCCGTACGAGAGACCCAGTACTTC
size: few; V: TRBV5-1; J: TRBJ2-3; length: 16; D: TRBD1; CDR3: CASSLVAGGSTDTQYF; DNA: TGCGCCAGCAGCTTGGTCGCAGGGGGTTCCACAGATACGCAGTATTTT
size: many; V: TRBV20-1; J: TRBJ1-5; length: 16; D: TRBD1; CDR3: CSAAPGTEYSNQPQHF; DNA: TGCAGTGCGGCCCCCGGGACAGAATATAGCAATCAGCCCCAGCATTTT
size: .; V: TRBV5-6; J: TRBJ1-4; length: 15; D: TRBD1; CDR3: CASRGTATTNEKLFF; DNA: TGTGCCAGCAGGGGGACAGCCACAACTAATGAAAAACTGTTTTTT
size: many; V: TRBV29-1; J: TRBJ2-3; length: 14; D: TRBD1; CDR3: CSVADRARTDTQYF; DNA: TGCAGCGTTGCGGACAGGGCCCGCACAGATACGCAGTATTTT
size: .; V: TRBV24-1; J: TRBJ2-7; length: 16; D: .; CDR3: CATSDSETPTPAEQYF; DNA: TGTGCCACCAGTGATTCGGAGACTCCTACCCCGGCCGAGCAGTACTTC
size: many; V: TRBV5-6; J: TRBJ1-3; length: 13; D: .; CDR3: CASSFSGTNTIYF; DNA: TGTGCCAGCAGCTTCTCGGGCACTAACACCATATATTTT
size: .; V: TRBV19; J: TRBJ1-2; length: 13; D: .; CDR3: CASSIATGLGYTF; DNA: TGTGCCAGTAGTATAGCCACAGGGCTCGGCTACACCTTC
size: many; V: TRBV7-6; J: TRBJ1-1; length: 14; D: TRBD1; CDR3: CASSSKQGATEAFF; DNA: TGTGCCAGCAGCTCGAAACAGGGGGCCACTGAAGCTTTCTTT
size: few; V: TRBV27; J: TRBJ2-5; length: 17; D: .; CDR3: CASSLGPGRGRQETQYF; DNA: TGTGCCAGCAGTTTAGGTCCTGGGCGGGGCCGCCAAGAGACCCAGTACTTC
size: .; V: TRBV14; J: TRBJ2-1; length: 16; D: TRBD2; CDR3: CASSQDLAGDYNEQFF; DNA: TGTGCCAGCAGCCAAGATCTCGCGGGGGACTACAATGAGCAGTTCTTC
size: many; V: TRBV7-2; J: TRBJ1-5; length: 15; D: .; CDR3: CASSVTVFSNQPQHF; DNA: TGTGCCAGCAGCGTCACCGTCTTTAGCAATCAGCCCCAGCATTTT
size: few; V: TRBV4-3; J: TRBJ2-1; length: 15; D: .; CDR3: CASSQALGLNNEQFF; DNA: TGCGCCAGCAGCCAAGCCTTGGGGCTGAACAATGAGCAGTTCTTC
size: .; V: TRBV18; J: TRBJ1-1; length: 16; D: TRBD1; CDR3: CASSPADRGLNTEAFF; DNA: TGTGCCAGCTCACCCGCCGACAGGGGCTTGAACACTGAAGCTTTCTTT
size: .; V: TRBV7-2; J: TRBJ1-1; length: 13; D: .; CDR3: CASSPTVIAEAFF; DNA: TGTGCCAGCAGCCCTACAGTCATCGCTGAAGCTTTCTTT
size: .; V: TRBV7-6; J: TRBJ1-1; length: 14; D: .; CDR3: CASSYQALNTEAFF; DNA: TGTGCCAGCAGCTATCAGGCGTTGAACACTGAAGCTTTCTTT
size: few; V: TRBV2; J: TRBJ2-3; length: 15; D: .; CDR3: CATLPHGTFTDTQYF; DNA: TGTGCCACCCTCCCCCACGGGACGTTCACAGATACGCAGTATTTT
size: .; V: TRBV11-2; J: TRBJ2-3; length: 15; D: TRBD1; CDR3: CASSRTGGGTDTQYF; DNA: TGTGCCAGCAGCAGGACAGGGGGAGGCACAGATACGCAGTATTTT
size: .; V: TRBV27; J: TRBJ1-6; length: 18; D: .; CDR3: CASSLPGTSVTYNSPLHF; DNA: TGTGCCAGCAGTTTACCCGGGACGTCGGTAACGTATAATTCACCCCTCCACTTT
size: many; V: TRBV5-6; J: TRBJ1-1; length: 14; D: .; CDR3: CASSLALSNTEAFF; DNA: TGTGCCAGCAGCTTGGCCCTTTCGAACACTGAAGCTTTCTTT
size: .; V: TRBV28; J: TRBJ1-1; length: 12; D: .; CDR3: CASWGQNTEAFF; DNA: TGTGCCAGCTGGGGACAGAACACTGAAGCTTTCTTT
size: many; V: TRBV19; J: TRBJ1-1; length: 15; D: TRBD1; CDR3: CASHGEGAQDTEAFF; DNA: TGTGCCAGCCATGGGGAGGGGGCGCAGGACACTGAAGCTTTCTTT
size: few; V: TRBV4-1; J: TRBJ2-5; length: 16; D: .; CDR3: CASSQEWRAGQETQYF; DNA: TGCGCCAGCAGCCAAGAATGGAGGGCCGGGCAAGAGACCCAGTACTTC